The 12 T cell receptor beta chains presented below share a single source sample, sequenced in a study of shared clonotypes between healthy human individuals. TCRdb's table, derived via immunoSEQ multiplex PCR, lists solely in-frame clones and lacks some. Here the sample spans 980,000 or so clones, less than 85% being singletons. Sequenced: memory CD4+ T cells sorted from blood. Subset here: CD45RA-negative fraction. These receptors were taken from a man younger than 35 in good health.

This chain joins TRBV5-6 and TRBJ2-1, with 11 bases identical to TRBD2. CDR3 length equals 16 residues. CDR1 is SGHDT and CDR2 is YYEEEE in the germline V gene. The V gene end was trimmed by 1 base and the J gene end by 8 bases; junction bases not matched to a gene: 8. The CDR3: CASSLLAGGALDEQFF. CDR3 nucleotides: TGTGCCAGCAGCTTGCTAGCGGGAGGCGCCTTGGATGAGCAGTTCTTC.

CDR3 sequence (DNA): TGTGCCAGCAGTTACTCTGGGACAGCGGGTTCACCCCTCCACTTT. Translated, it gives CASSYSGTAGSPLHF. This sequence joins TRBV6-6 and TRBJ1-6; 7 nucleotides agree with TRBD1. This CDR3 region has 15 residues. V was pared by 0 bases and J by 9 bases, with 5 bases of the junction left unmatched. The germline CDR1 and CDR2 sequences are MNHNY and SVGAGI (reference sequence).

The V call is TRBV15, the J call TRBJ2-3, with 9 bases matching TRBD1. V lost 3 bases and J lost 5; bases outside the gene matches: 6. The CDR3 consists of 15 residues. Germline V gives CDR1 LNHNV, CDR2 YYDKDF (reference sequence). Written as DNA, the CDR3 is TGTGCCACCAGCAGGGGGGGACAGGGAAGAGATACGCAGTATTTT. The encoded protein is CATSRGGQGRDTQYF.

The chain employs TRBV19 and TRBJ1-2; TRBD1 matches 8 bases. Germline values: CDR1 LNHDA, CDR2 SQIVND (reference sequence). V shed 6 bases, J shed 2 bases, and the junction held 17 bases outside the gene matches. The CDR3 contains 18 residues. The CDR3 loop is CASRIGRDRTLLNYGYTF. In DNA form, the CDR3 reads TGTGCCAGTAGAATCGGCCGGGACAGGACACTTTTAAACTATGGCTACACCTTC.

Turning to this clone: This CDR3 is also generated by other DNA sequences in the sample. The CDR3 region is CAISDTSGNTGELFF. As DNA, the CDR3 is TGTGCCATCAGTGACACTAGCGGGAACACCGGGGAGCTGTTTTTT. The chain recombines TRBV10-3 with TRBJ2-2; TRBD2 matches 8 bases. The CDR3 totals 15 residues. J lost 1 base, V lost 3 bases, and 1 base had no gene match. The germline gives CDR1 ENHRY, CDR2 SYGVKD.

Notes on this clone: This CDR3 is also generated by other DNA sequences in the sample. The gene calls are TRBV19 and TRBJ2-2; D might be TRBD1 (6 bases). With 0 bases removed from V and 5 bases from J, the gap between germline ends came to 7 bases. This CDR3 has 14 residues. Germline V gene lookup returns CDR1 LNHDA and CDR2 SQIVND (reference sequence). The DNA for the CDR3 is TGTGCCAGTAGTATAGACAGGGGTACCGGGGAGCTGTTTTTT. Translated: CASSIDRGTGELFF.

The CDR3 sequence: CASKPRVWTSEFF. The CDR3 DNA reads as TGTGCCAGTAAGCCCAGAGTGTGGACAAGTGAGTTCTTC. V usage is TRBV19 and J usage is TRBJ2-1; D is perhaps TRBD1 (5 bases). V was cut by 7 bases and J by 14 bases, with 21 bases left in between. The germline CDR1 and CDR2 sequences are LNHDA and SQIVND (reference sequence). This CDR3 is 13 amino acids long.

This clone was seen once. The rearrangement joins TRBV28 to TRBJ1-5, with D possibly TRBD1 on 6 matching bases. This CDR3 has 17 residues. The germline V gene has CDR1 MDHEN and CDR2 SYDVKM. V was trimmed by 2 bases and J by 2 bases, leaving 16 bases between them. CDR3 loop: CASSLGRGGNGNQPQHF. The DNA for the CDR3 is TGTGCCAGCAGTTTAGGGAGGGGGGGGAATGGCAATCAGCCCCAGCATTTT.

This chain connects TRBV4-1 to TRBJ2-7; the D is unclear. This CDR3 is built from 15 residues. Germline V gene sequence: CDR1 MGHRA, CDR2 YSYEKL. The V and J ends lost 4 bases and 1 base respectively, with 14 bases between them. CDR3 nucleotide sequence: TGCGCCAGCAGCCCTTTTATGACGGGTTCCTACGAGCAGTACTTC. Protein sequence: CASSPFMTGSYEQYF.

J is TRBJ2-2 and V is TRBV6-1; D is undetermined. The CDR3 is 15 residues long. V lost 3 bases, J lost 1 base, and 9 bases lay in between. Germline V lookup: CDR1 MNHNS, CDR2 SASEGT. The CDR3 here is CASSELEWNTGELFF. For the CDR3, the DNA is TGTGCCAGCAGTGAGTTGGAGTGGAACACCGGGGAGCTGTTTTTT.

This rearrangement joins TRBV9 to TRBJ2-7; no clear D gene. With 3 bases removed from V and 2 bases from J, the gap between germline ends came to 18 bases. CDR1 SGDLS and CDR2 YYNGEE come from the germline V gene. This CDR3 has 16 amino acids. CDR3 region: CASSASPRTSPYEQYF. CDR3 nucleotide sequence: TGTGCCAGCAGCGCGTCCCCCCGAACCTCTCCCTACGAGCAGTACTTC. Full variable domain (rest looked up from reference TRBV9 and TRBJ2-7): DSGVTQTPKHLITATGQRVTLRCSPRSGDLSVYWYQQSLDQGLQFLIQYYNGEERAKGNILERFSAQQFPDLHSELNLSSLELGDSALYFCASSASPRTSPYEQYFGPGTRLTVT.

The chain carries TRBV6-1 and TRBJ1-1; TRBD1 matches at 8 bases. V lost 2 bases, J lost 10 bases, and 9 bases stayed unmatched. This CDR3 is built from 14 residues. Germline CDR1 and CDR2: MNHNS and SASEGT. CDR3 coding DNA: TGTGCCAGCAGTGAACCGGGACAGGTATGGAGAGCTTTCTTT. This translates into CASSEPGQVWRAFF.